The rows below give T cell receptor beta chains drawn from one sample of a study of T cell repertoires in cytomegalovirus infection. Via MiXCR, TCRdb re-called the reads, giving one row per CDR3 protein. The table includes approximately 550,000 distinct CDR3 sequences, about 15% detected once. The source material was CD8+ T cells from PBMCs. The receptor set was obtained from a human donor in good health (CMV status not recorded). Some clones in this sample may be carry-over from other donors' samples. Both conserved end residues are part of each CDR3. The D gene is left open where the match is weak. Size tells how often a clone was seen (once, few, many) or the class of an expanded clone, and some rows leave it out.

TRBD2	few	TRBV5-1	TRBJ2-5	CASSLASGRARKTQYF	TGCGCCAGCAGCTTGGCTAGCGGGAGGGCCAGAAAGACCCAGTACTTC
-	few	TRBV27	TRBJ2-7	CASRRGLPYEQYF	TGTGCCAGCCGTAGGGGGTTGCCCTACGAGCAGTACTTC
-	-	TRBV5-4	TRBJ1-2	CASSLRGSGHGYTF	TGTGCCAGCAGCTTGCGTGGCTCGGGACATGGCTACACCTTC
-	-	TRBV9	TRBJ1-1	CASSDRTGLLNTEAFF	TGTGCCAGCAGCGACCGGACCGGGCTCCTGAACACTGAAGCTTTCTTT
-	few	TRBV4-1	TRBJ1-1	CASSQVGRGTTEAFF	TGCGCCAGCAGCCAAGTTGGCCGGGGGACCACTGAAGCTTTCTTT
-	many	TRBV19	TRBJ2-2	CASSIAGSGELFF	TGTGCCAGTAGTATAGCTGGCTCCGGGGAGCTGTTTTTT
-	-	TRBV7-4	TRBJ2-7	CASSVGQEQYF	TGTGCCAGCAGCGTAGGCCAAGAGCAGTACTTC
TRBD2	-	TRBV4-1	TRBJ2-1	CASSPLAGGVHEQFF	TGCGCCAGCAGCCCTCTAGCGGGAGGGGTCCATGAGCAGTTCTTC
-	many	TRBV2	TRBJ2-1	CARTEPLGEQFF	TGTGCCAGAACTGAGCCCCTAGGCGAGCAGTTCTTC
-	few	TRBV27	TRBJ2-3	CASSLRFGGDADTQYF	TGTGCCAGCAGTTTAAGGTTCGGAGGGGACGCAGATACGCAGTATTTT
-	-	TRBV4-2	TRBJ2-7	CASSRLVRPSYEQYF	TGTGCCAGCAGCCGTCTGGTCAGGCCCTCCTACGAGCAGTACTTC
-	many	TRBV7-3	TRBJ2-3	CASSDLGGAADTQYF	TGTGCCAGCAGCGACCTCGGCGGAGCTGCAGATACGCAGTATTTT
-	few	TRBV28	TRBJ1-1	CASSPRVRTEAFF	TGTGCCAGCAGTCCCAGGGTCAGGACTGAAGCTTTCTTT
-	few	TRBV19	TRBJ1-5	CASSIEVETGQPQHF	TGTGCCAGTAGTATAGAGGTAGAGACGGGTCAGCCCCAGCATTTT
-	many	TRBV7-8	TRBJ2-1	CASSFEGTQFF	TGTGCCAGCAGCTTCGAAGGAACCCAGTTCTTC
-	many	TRBV10-3	TRBJ1-1	CAISDPRNTEAFF	TGTGCCATCAGTGACCCGAGGAACACTGAAGCTTTCTTT
-	many	TRBV7-8	TRBJ2-1	CASKGYNEQFF	TGTGCCAGCAAGGGCTACAATGAGCAGTTCTTC